The sequence of this TCR beta chain was determined in a study of T cells in Graves' hyperthyroidism and ophthalmopathy. Findings and limits, study-wide: Most thyroid clonotypes expanded above 0.001 appeared in blood too.

The CDR3 sequence is 16 residues long. Germline V CDR1 and CDR2: DFQATT, SNEGSKA (reference sequence). V shed 3 bases and J shed 0 bases, with 17 bases lying between them. This clonotype was counted many times. The antigen is unknown. Amplified regions were TCR beta CDR3 sequences from RNA transcripts. RT-PCR in the first round (using the HTBI primer set) targeted the TCR CDR3. Via MiXCR, TCRdb re-called the multiplex PCR reads, giving one row per CDR3 protein. The data show about 580,000 distinct CDR3 sequences, around 45% seen once. This chain links TRBV20-1 with TRBJ1-1; D call uncertain. This TCR was recovered from a woman aged 18-29 years with Graves' hyperthyroidism. Material: peripheral blood or thyroid tissue (not recorded which). DNA of the CDR3: TGCAGTGCTAGGATAACCGGGCTTAGGCTGAACACTGAAGCTTTCTTT. This gives the protein CSARITGLRLNTEAFF.